The T cell receptor (beta chain) under discussion was sequenced for a study of monozygotic twins with inflammatory bowel disease (dated by TCRdb to about 2019). As for the study more broadly: The full study comprised some 30 monozygotic twin pairs: nine German pairs (four IBD-concordant, five IBD-discordant) and 19 IBD-discordant Danish pairs. Disease-associated traits were sought mainly through comparisons between IBD patients and their genetically identical healthy co-twins within discordant pairs. Each individual had, on average, about 151 000 unique TCRalpha sequences and 181 000 unique TCRbeta sequences available for analysis. Overall study outcomes, separate from this receptor: Measured by the inverse Simpson index, TCRbeta repertoire diversity was lower in IBD patients than in their healthy co-twins. Repertoire similarity did not differ between concordant and discordant twins, possibly due to limited statistical power. IBD patients shared fewer clonotypes with other individuals than healthy twins did, most markedly in patients showing signs of disease activity. Background noise and inter-individual variability may have been introduced into the repertoires by the differing immunosuppressive treatments among patients. Different T cell subtypes could not be distinguished in the analysis. No single strong signal or clonotype linked to IBD turned up in the results, so the idea that one exists was not supported.

The CDR3 contains 18 residues, cysteine and phenylalanine counted. The record lacks a DNA sequence. The germline V gene (reference sequence) yields MNHEY for CDR1 and SMNVEV for CDR2. From each donor, an approximately 2.5 ml peripheral blood sample was collected into PAXgene tubes and kept at -80 degrees C. Without any T cell sorting, total RNA was extracted from whole blood using the PAXgene blood miRNA kit on an automated QIAcube. Deep TCRalpha and TCRbeta repertoire profiling with unique molecular barcoding was performed on peripheral blood of monozygotic twin pairs concordant or discordant for inflammatory bowel disease. Smoking habits were recorded for all twin pairs, and individuals were classified as current, former or never smokers. Notes on this clonotype: What antigen it recognizes has not been identified.

The receptor library was made with 5' RACE. The input for every TCR library was approximately 3,500 ng of total RNA. For each sample, cDNA synthesis was carried out in eight separate reactions using SMARTScribe reverse transcriptase. During cDNA synthesis, unique molecular identifiers containing a 6-nucleotide sample barcode were introduced by template switching. TCRalpha and TCRbeta cDNA was amplified in two nested PCRs of about 17 and 10 cycles, and bead purification was carried out after each PCR. Before amplification, the cDNA was treated with uracil DNA-glycosylase and purified using the QIAquick PCR purification kit. The second PCR was the step at which Illumina TruSeq-compatible adapters and sample-specific barcodes were added. Library quality and concentration were checked on TapeStation and Qubit, and libraries were pooled at 5 to 6.5 ng each. Sequencing of pooled libraries was carried out on an Illumina HiSeq2500 single-index Rapid Run using 2 x 100 bp reads and custom sequencing primers. Per the source publication's procedure: MiGEC version 1.2.6 was used for UMI-based consensus assembly, which corrected PCR and sequencing errors. MiXCR version 2.1.1 handled V(D)J alignment, clonotype assembly and CDR3 extraction. Normalisation of gene usage, clonotype sharing and MAIT/NKT TCR abundance was achieved by analysing the top 1000, 10 000 and 20 000 clonotypes per sample. Diversity was computed as the inverse Simpson index with the vegan R package after downsampling to 27 000 UMIs. Paired Mann-Whitney U tests were applied to discordant twin pairs, and Benjamini-Hochberg correction was used for multiple testing. The reads, reprocessed by TCRdb, yield one row per CDR3 protein sequence and no DNA. The V and J calls reflect TCRdb's pipeline rather than the authors' work. This sample's records show about 380,000 distinct CDR3 sequences. The top ten hold 2.5% to 3% of the sample.

The sample taken for sequencing was blood. The rearranged segments are TRBV27 and TRBJ2-5; the D call of TRBD1 rests on TCRdb alone, since no DNA is present to check it. This TCR derives from a human donor with ulcerative colitis or Crohn's disease, or a healthy co-twin of an affected twin (not recorded which). CDR3 loop: CASMHPPPGQGVSETQYF.